This entry describes one T cell receptor beta chain. TCRdb re-called the 5' RACE reads through MiXCR, storing one row per CDR3 protein. The sample records some 67,000 distinct CDR3 sequences, roughly an eighth being singletons. The sample belongs to a study of early T cells in non-severe SARS-CoV-2 infection. This CDR3 contains 14 residues. Germline values: CDR1 DFQATT, CDR2 SNEGSKA (reference sequence). V gave up 1 base and J gave up 3 bases, with 13 bases separating them. This chain uses TRBV20-1 with TRBJ2-7; D remains unclear. Sequencing input: whole blood. This receptor was taken from an adult who was a healthcare worker with PCR-confirmed SARS-CoV-2 infection or an uninfected control (not recorded which). CDR3 nucleotides: TGCAGTGCTAGAGGACTTCGGCACGACTACGAGCAGTACTTC. Protein product: CSARGLRHDYEQYF.